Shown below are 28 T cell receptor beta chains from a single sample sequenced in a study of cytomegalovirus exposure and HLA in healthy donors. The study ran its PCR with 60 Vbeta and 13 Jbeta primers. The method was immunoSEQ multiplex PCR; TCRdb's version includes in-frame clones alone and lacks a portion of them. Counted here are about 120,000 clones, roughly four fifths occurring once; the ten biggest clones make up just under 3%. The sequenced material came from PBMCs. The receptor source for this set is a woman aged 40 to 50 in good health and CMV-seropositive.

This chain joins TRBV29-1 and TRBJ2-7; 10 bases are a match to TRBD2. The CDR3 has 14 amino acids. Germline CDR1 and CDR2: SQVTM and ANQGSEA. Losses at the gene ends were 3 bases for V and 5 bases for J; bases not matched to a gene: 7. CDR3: CSVEETSGLDEQYF. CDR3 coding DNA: TGCAGCGTTGAGGAGACTAGCGGGCTTGACGAGCAGTACTTC.

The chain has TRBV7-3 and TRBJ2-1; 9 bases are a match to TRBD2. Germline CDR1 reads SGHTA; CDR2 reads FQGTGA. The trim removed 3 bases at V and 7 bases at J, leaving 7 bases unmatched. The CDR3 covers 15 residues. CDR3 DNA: TGTGCCAGCAGCTTCACGGCGGGAGGGCCAAATGAGCAGTTCTTC. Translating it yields CASSFTAGGPNEQFF.

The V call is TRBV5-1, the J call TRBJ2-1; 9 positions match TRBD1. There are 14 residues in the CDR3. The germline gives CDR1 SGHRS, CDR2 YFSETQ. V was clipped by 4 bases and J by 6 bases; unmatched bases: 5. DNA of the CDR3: TGCGCCAGCAGCCCCGGGACAGGGCCCAATGAGCAGTTCTTC. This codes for CASSPGTGPNEQFF. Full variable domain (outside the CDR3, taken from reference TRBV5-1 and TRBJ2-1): KAGVTQTPRYLIKTRGQQVTLSCSPISGHRSVSWYQQTPGQGLQFLFEYFSETQRNKGNFPGRFSGRQFSNSRSEMNVSTLELGDSALYLCASSPGTGPNEQFFGPGTRLTVL.

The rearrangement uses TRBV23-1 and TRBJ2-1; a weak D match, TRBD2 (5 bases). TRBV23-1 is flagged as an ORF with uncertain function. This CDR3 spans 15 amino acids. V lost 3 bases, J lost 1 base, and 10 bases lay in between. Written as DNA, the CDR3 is TGCGCCAGCAGTCACCGAGGGCCGTCCTACAATGAGCAGTTCTTC. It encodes CASSHRGPSYNEQFF.

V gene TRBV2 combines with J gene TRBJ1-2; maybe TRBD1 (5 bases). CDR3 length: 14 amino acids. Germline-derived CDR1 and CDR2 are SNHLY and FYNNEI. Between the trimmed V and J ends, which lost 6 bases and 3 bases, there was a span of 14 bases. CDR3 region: CASSGDWGDYGYTF. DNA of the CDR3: TGTGCCAGCAGCGGAGATTGGGGCGACTATGGCTACACCTTC.

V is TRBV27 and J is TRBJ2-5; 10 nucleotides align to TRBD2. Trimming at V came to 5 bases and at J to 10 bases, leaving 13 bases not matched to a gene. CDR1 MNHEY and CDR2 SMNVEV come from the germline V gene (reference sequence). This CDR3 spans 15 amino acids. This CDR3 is CASSTWTSGTGDQYF. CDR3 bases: TGTGCCAGCAGTACATGGACTAGCGGCACCGGTGACCAGTACTTC.

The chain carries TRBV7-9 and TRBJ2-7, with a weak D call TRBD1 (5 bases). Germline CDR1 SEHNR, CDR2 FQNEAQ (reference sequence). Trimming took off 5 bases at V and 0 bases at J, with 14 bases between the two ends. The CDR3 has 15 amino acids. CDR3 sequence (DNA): TGTGCCAGCAGCCGAATTAGGGGCAGCTCCTACGAGCAGTACTTC. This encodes CASSRIRGSSYEQYF.

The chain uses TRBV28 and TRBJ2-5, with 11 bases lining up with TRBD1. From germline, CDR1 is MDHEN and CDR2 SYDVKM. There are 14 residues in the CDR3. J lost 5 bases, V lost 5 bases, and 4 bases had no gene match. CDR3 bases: TGTGCCAGCAGTAAGGGACAGGGGGGGGAGACCCAGTACTTC. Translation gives CASSKGQGGETQYF.

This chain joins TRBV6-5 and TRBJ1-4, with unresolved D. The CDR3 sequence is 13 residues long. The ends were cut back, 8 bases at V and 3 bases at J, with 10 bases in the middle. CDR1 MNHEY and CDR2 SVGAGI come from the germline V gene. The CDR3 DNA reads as TGTGCCAGCTCCGACGGAGCTAATGAAAAACTGTTTTTT. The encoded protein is CASSDGANEKLFF.

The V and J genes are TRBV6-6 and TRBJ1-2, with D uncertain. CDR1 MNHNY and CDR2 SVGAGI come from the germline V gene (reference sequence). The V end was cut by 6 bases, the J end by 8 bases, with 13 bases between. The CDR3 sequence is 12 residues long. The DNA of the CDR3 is TGTGCCAGCAGCCAAATGACTACGGGCTACACCTTC. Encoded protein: CASSQMTTGYTF.

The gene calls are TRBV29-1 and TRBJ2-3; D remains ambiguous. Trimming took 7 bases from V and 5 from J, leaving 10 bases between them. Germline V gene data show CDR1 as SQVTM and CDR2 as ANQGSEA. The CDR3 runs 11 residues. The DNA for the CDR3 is TGCAGCGGCAATCCAGGAGATACGCAGTATTTT. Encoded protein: CSGNPGDTQYF.

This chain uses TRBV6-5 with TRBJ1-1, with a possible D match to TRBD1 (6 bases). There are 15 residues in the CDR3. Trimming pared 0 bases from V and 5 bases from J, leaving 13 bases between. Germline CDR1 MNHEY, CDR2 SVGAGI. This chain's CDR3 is CASSYSAQGWTEAFF. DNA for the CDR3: TGTGCCAGCAGTTACTCGGCCCAGGGGTGGACTGAAGCTTTCTTT.

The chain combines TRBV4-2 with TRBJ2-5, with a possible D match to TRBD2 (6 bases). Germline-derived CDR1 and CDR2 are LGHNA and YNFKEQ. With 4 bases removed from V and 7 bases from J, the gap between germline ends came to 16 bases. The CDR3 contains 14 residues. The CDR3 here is CASSRVGEDGTQYF. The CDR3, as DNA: TGTGCCAGCAGCCGTGTAGGGGAGGATGGGACCCAGTACTTC.

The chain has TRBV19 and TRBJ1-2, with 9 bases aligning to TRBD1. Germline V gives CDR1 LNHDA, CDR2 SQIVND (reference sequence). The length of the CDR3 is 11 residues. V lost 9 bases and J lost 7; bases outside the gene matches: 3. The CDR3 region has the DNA TGTGCCAGACAGGGGGCATGTGGCTACACCTTC. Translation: CARQGACGYTF.

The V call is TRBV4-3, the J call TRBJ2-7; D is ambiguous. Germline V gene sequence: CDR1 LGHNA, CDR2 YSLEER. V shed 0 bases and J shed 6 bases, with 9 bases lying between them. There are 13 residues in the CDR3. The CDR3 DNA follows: TGCGCCAGCAGCCAAGAACCAGGCGCCGAGCAGTACTTC. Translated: CASSQEPGAEQYF.

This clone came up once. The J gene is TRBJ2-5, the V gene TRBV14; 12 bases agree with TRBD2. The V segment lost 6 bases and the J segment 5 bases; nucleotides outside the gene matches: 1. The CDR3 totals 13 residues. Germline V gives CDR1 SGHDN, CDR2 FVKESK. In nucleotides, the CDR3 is TGTGCCAGCAGAACTAGCGGGGGGGAGACCCAGTACTTC. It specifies CASRTSGGETQYF.

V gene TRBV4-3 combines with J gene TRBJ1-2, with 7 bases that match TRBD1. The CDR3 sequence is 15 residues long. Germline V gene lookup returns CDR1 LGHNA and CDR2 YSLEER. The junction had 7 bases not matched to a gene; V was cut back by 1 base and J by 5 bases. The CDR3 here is CASSQVMSTGYGYTF. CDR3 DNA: TGCGCCAGCAGCCAAGTTATGTCGACAGGGTATGGCTACACCTTC.

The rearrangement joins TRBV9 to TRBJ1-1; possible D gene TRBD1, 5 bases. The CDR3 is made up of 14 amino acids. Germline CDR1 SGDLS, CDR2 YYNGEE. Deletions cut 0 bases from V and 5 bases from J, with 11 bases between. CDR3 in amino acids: CASSVVGQGTEAFF. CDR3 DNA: TGTGCCAGCAGCGTAGTCGGGCAGGGAACTGAAGCTTTCTTT.

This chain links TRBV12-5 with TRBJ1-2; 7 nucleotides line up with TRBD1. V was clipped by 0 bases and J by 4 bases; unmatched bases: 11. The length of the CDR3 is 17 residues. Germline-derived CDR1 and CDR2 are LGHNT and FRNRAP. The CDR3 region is CASGLVVAGGQFYGYTF. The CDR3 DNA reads TGTGCTAGTGGTTTGGTAGTGGCAGGGGGACAGTTCTATGGCTACACCTTC.

The CDR3 spells CASSSLPSGRGDTQYF. CDR3 DNA: TGTGCCAGCAGCTCCCTCCCTAGCGGGAGAGGAGATACGCAGTATTTT. The rearrangement joins TRBV7-3 to TRBJ2-3; 10 bases map to TRBD2. V shed 4 bases, J shed 5 bases, and the junction held 9 bases outside the gene matches. The CDR3 is 16 amino acids. The germline V gene has CDR1 SGHTA and CDR2 FQGTGA.

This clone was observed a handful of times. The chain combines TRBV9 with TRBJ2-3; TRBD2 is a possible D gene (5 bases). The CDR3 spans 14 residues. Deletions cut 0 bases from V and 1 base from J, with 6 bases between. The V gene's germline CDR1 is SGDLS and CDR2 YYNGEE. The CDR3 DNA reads TGTGCCAGCAGCGTAGACGGGGGCACAGATACGCAGTATTTT. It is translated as CASSVDGGTDTQYF.

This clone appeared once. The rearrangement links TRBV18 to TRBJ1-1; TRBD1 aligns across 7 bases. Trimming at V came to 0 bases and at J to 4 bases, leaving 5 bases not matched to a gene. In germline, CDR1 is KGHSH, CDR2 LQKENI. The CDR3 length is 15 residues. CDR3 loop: CASSPPRGSVTEAFF. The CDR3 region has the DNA TGTGCCAGCTCACCACCCAGGGGGTCGGTCACTGAAGCTTTCTTT.

The CDR3 DNA is TGTGCCAGCAGTTTATACAGACTAACAGATACGCAGTATTTT. Its protein product is CASSLYRLTDTQYF. The chain recombines TRBV27 with TRBJ2-3; TRBD2 is a possible D gene (5 bases). The germline CDR1 and CDR2 sequences are MNHEY and SMNVEV (reference sequence). With 1 base removed from V and 3 bases from J, the gap between germline ends came to 8 bases. There are 14 residues in the CDR3.

CDR3 loop: CASSTNTEAFF. In DNA, the CDR3 is TGTGCCAGCAGCACAAACACTGAAGCTTTCTTT. The V gene is TRBV13, the J gene TRBJ1-1; unclear D gene. The V gene lost 5 bases and the J gene lost 2 bases, with 3 bases spanning the gap. The CDR3 has 11 amino acids. Per the germline V gene, CDR1 is PRHDT and CDR2 is FYEKMQ (reference sequence).

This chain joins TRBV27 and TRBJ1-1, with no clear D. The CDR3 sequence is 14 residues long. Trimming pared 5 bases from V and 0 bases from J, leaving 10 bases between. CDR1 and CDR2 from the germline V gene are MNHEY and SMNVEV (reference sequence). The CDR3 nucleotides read TGTGCCAGCAGTACCCTGCGTATGAACACTGAAGCTTTCTTT. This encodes CASSTLRMNTEAFF.

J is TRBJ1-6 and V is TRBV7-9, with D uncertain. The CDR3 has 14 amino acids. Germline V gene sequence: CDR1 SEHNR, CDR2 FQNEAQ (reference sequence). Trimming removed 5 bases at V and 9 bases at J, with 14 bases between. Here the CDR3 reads CASSAIDFGSPLHF. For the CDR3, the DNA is TGTGCCAGCAGCGCGATTGATTTCGGTTCACCCCTCCACTTT.

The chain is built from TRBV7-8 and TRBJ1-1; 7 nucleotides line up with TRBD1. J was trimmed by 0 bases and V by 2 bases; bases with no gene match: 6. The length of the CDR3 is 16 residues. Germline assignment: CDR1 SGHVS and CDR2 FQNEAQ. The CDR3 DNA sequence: TGTGCCAGCAGCTTAACAGGGGTTGTGATGAACACTGAAGCTTTCTTT. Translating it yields CASSLTGVVMNTEAFF.

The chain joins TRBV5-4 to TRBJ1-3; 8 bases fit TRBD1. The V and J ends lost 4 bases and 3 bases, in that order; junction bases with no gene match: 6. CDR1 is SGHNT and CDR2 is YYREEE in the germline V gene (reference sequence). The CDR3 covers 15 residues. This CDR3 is CASSPQGEGGNTIYF. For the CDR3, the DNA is TGTGCCAGCAGCCCACAGGGGGAAGGTGGAAACACCATATATTTT.